This entry lists 17 T cell receptor beta chains sequenced from one sample in a study of vaccination and CD4 T cells after COVID-19. Sequencing of the DNA from cultured CD4+ T cells was carried out with the Oncomine TCR Beta short-read assay. One entry per CDR3 protein results from TCRdb running MiXCR on the PCR reads. In the table there are more than 15,000 distinct CDR3 sequences, less than 70% of which are singletons. No cognate antigen is known for these TCRs. Described treatment: approximately 9-day PBMC culture with coronavirus spike peptide pools or control peptides (ViraFEST assay). The sequencing sample was made of CD4+ T cells from blood, cultured in vitro. Source of these receptors: a human donor who had recovered from COVID-19.

This clonotype was seen only a few times. The rearrangement links TRBV20-1 to TRBJ2-7; 13 positions match TRBD2. V dropped 6 bases and J dropped 0; count of bases not matched to a gene: 11. The CDR3 covers 17 residues. Germline CDR1 reads DFQATT; CDR2 reads SNEGSKA (reference sequence). The CDR3 is CSAWTSGSVAASYEQYF. CDR3 nucleotides: TGCAGTGCATGGACTAGCGGGAGCGTCGCGGCCTCCTACGAGCAGTACTTC.

The J gene is TRBJ1-5, the V gene TRBV27, with D possibly being TRBD1 (6 bases). The CDR3 loop spans 16 amino acids. CDR1 is MNHEY, CDR2 SMNVEV, per germline (reference sequence). Trimming cost V 5 bases and J 1 base, with 15 bases left between them. CDR3 residues: CASSPTGMGSNQPQHF. The CDR3, as DNA: TGTGCCAGCAGTCCCACAGGGATGGGAAGCAATCAGCCCCAGCATTTT.

The chain employs TRBV20-1 and TRBJ2-3; TRBD2 agrees at 7 bases. This CDR3 spans 14 amino acids. Germline CDR1 and CDR2: DFQATT and SNEGSKA (reference sequence). Losses at the gene ends were 5 bases for V and 2 bases for J; bases not matched to a gene: 7. CDR3 DNA: TGCAGTGCTCCCACGGGGGGTAACACAGATACGCAGTATTTT. It is translated as CSAPTGGNTDTQYF.

About this clonotype: The limits of the CDR3 on the DNA are not certain, so only TCRdb's listed CDR3 is given. The rearrangement uses TRBV28 and TRBJ1-5; the DNA was not used to check the table's D call, TRBD1. Germline CDR1 MDHEN, CDR2 SYDVKM. A total of 16 residues make up the CDR3, ends included. CDR3 in amino acids: CASSSSQGVGNQPQHF.

There are a few counts of this clonotype. The V call is TRBV7-2, the J call TRBJ1-5; D is undetermined. The germline V gene has CDR1 SGHTA and CDR2 FQGNSA. The CDR3 has 14 residues. Deletions cut 6 bases from V and 4 bases from J, with 13 bases between. DNA for the CDR3: TGTGCCAGCAGTCCCTCCCTATCGAATCAGCCCCAGCATTTT. Translating it yields CASSPSLSNQPQHF.

The chain uses TRBV5-1 and TRBJ2-7, with D maybe TRBD1 (6 bases). The germline CDR1 and CDR2 sequences are SGHRS and YFSETQ. The CDR3 covers 13 residues. V lost 0 bases to trimming and J lost 5 bases, with 9 bases between them. The CDR3 nucleotides are TGCGCCAGCAGCTTGGCAAGACAGGACGAGCAGTACTTC. Translation: CASSLARQDEQYF.

This clonotype was counted a few times. The chain combines TRBV24-1 with TRBJ1-2; D is uncertain. V lost 3 bases, J lost 4 bases, and 8 bases lay in between. This CDR3 contains 13 residues. CDR1 KGHDR and CDR2 SFDVKD come from the germline V gene. CDR3 protein: CATSDRSVYGYTF. The DNA of the CDR3 is TGTGCCACCAGTGATAGGTCGGTCTATGGCTACACCTTC.

The CDR3 DNA sequence: TGTGCCAGCAGCTTTCCGGGACAGGGACTACCTGAAGCTTTCTTT. It specifies CASSFPGQGLPEAFF. The chain links TRBV5-4 to TRBJ1-1; 9 bases are shared with TRBD1. This CDR3 spans 15 amino acids. The germline V gene has CDR1 SGHNT and CDR2 YYREEE (reference sequence). V gave up 2 bases and J gave up 6 bases; unmatched junction bases: 8.

The chain joins TRBV20-1 to TRBJ2-1, with 10 bases lining up with TRBD2. The germline gives CDR1 DFQATT, CDR2 SNEGSKA (reference sequence). V lost 1 base to trimming and J lost 7 bases; unmatched junction nucleotides: 7. This CDR3 contains 15 residues. CDR3 bases: TGCAGTGCTAGAGGGGTCGCTAGCGGGAGAAATGAGCAGTTCTTC. Amino acids: CSARGVASGRNEQFF.

This chain connects TRBV11-1 to TRBJ1-1; no clear D gene. V was trimmed by 1 base and J by 4 bases, leaving 13 bases between them. The CDR3 is 15 amino acids. Per germline, CDR1 SGHAT and CDR2 FQDESV (reference sequence). The CDR3 DNA reads TGTGCCAGCAGCTTAGGAGGAGTAGAGGGCACTGAAGCTTTCTTT. The encoded protein is CASSLGGVEGTEAFF.

This rearrangement joins TRBV20-1 to TRBJ1-2; D may be TRBD1 (6 bases). Trimming left V 4 bases short and J 6 bases short, with 21 bases between. The CDR3 sequence is 15 residues long. Germline V CDR1 and CDR2: DFQATT, SNEGSKA (reference sequence). The DNA of the CDR3 is TGCAGTGCTAATACCTTAGGGACAATCGGCGATGGCTACACCTTC. This encodes CSANTLGTIGDGYTF.

The chain recombines TRBV15 with TRBJ1-3; TRBD1 might be the D (5 bases). V was clipped by 0 bases and J by 3 bases, with 9 bases between them. This CDR3 is built from 15 residues. Germline CDR1 reads LNHNV; CDR2 reads YYDKDF (reference sequence). This CDR3 is CATSRDWGDGNTIYF. The CDR3, as DNA: TGTGCCACCAGCAGAGATTGGGGGGATGGAAACACCATATATTTT. The whole variable domain, remainder taken from reference TRBV15 and TRBJ1-3, is DAMVIQNPRYQVTQFGKPVTLSCSQTLNHNVMYWYQQKSSQAPKLLFHYYDKDFNNEADTPDNFQSRRPNTSFCFLDIRSPGLGDTAMYLCATSRDWGDGNTIYFGEGSWLTVV.

The V gene is TRBV7-9, the J gene TRBJ2-2; D gene unclear. Trimming shortened V by 1 base and J by 5 bases, and 2 bases separated the two germline ends. CDR1 is SEHNR and CDR2 is FQNEAQ in the germline V gene (reference sequence). This CDR3 is built from 12 residues. CDR3 region: CASSLETGELFF. CDR3 nucleotides: TGTGCCAGCAGCTTAGAGACCGGGGAGCTGTTTTTT.

This clonotype came up a few times. This chain links TRBV11-3 with TRBJ1-1, with D uncertain. The length of the CDR3 is 13 residues. Per germline, CDR1 SGHNT and CDR2 YENEEA. The V gene lost 5 bases and the J gene lost 1 base, with 8 bases spanning the gap. In nucleotides, the CDR3 is TGTGCCAGCAGCCCTAACAAGAACACTGAAGCTTTCTTT. Protein: CASSPNKNTEAFF.

On this clonotype: The junction does not match germline at one end; this may be a read error. The V and J genes are TRBV6-1 and TRBJ1-1; no clear D. The CDR3 runs 14 residues. Germline CDR1 MNHNS, CDR2 SASEGT. The CDR3 sequence: CASSEVKLSVPSVF. The DNA of the CDR3 is TGTGCCAGCAGTGAAGTAAAATTGAGTGTTCCGAGCGTCTTT.

V usage is TRBV5-1 and J usage is TRBJ2-6; 7 bases line up with TRBD2. The J segment lost 0 bases and the V segment lost 3 bases, leaving 3 bases of the junction unmatched. CDR3 length: 16 residues. CDR1 is SGHRS and CDR2 is YFSETQ in the germline V gene. The CDR3 spells CASSSSSGSGANVLTF. In nucleotides, the CDR3 is TGCGCCAGCAGCTCATCTAGCGGCTCTGGGGCCAACGTCCTGACTTTC.

The chain is built from TRBV6-1 and TRBJ1-1, with D hard to call. The CDR3 is made up of 14 amino acids. Germline CDR1 and CDR2: MNHNS and SASEGT. Deletions cut 7 bases from V and 4 bases from J, with 16 bases between. CDR3 sequence (DNA): TGTGCCAGCACGTTATCCAGGTCCCGCACTGAAGCTTTCTTT. It translates to CASTLSRSRTEAFF.